This T cell receptor (beta chain) was sequenced during a study of blood T cell repertoires in COVID-19. Here immunoSEQ multiplex PCR was the method, and the copy in TCRdb shows in-frame clones only, minus some. The sample has about 35,000 clones; more than 80% are singletons. Germline CDR1 reads LNHNV; CDR2 reads YYDKDF (reference sequence). Deletions cut 1 base from V and 4 bases from J, with 7 bases between. The CDR3 is 14 residues long. The material sequenced was peripheral blood. This chain links TRBV15 with TRBJ2-2, with D unresolved. This TCR came from a man aged 55 to 69 with active or convalescent COVID-19. The CDR3 reads CATSRVLSTGELFF. Written as DNA, the CDR3 is TGTGCCACCAGCAGAGTACTTTCCACCGGGGAGCTGTTTTTT.